This T cell receptor beta chain was sequenced during a study of post-analysis software for immune sequencing data. Concerning this clonotype: Its target is not known. Mismatch with germline at one junction end may stem from a read error.

This CDR3 contains 16 residues. Unique-molecular-identifier-tagged TCR beta cDNA libraries were used. TCRdb re-called the PCR reads through MiXCR, storing one row per CDR3 protein. Of about 260,000 distinct CDR3 sequences listed, 30% to 45% are singletons. Points from the study as a whole: Controls' normalized Chao1 diversity significantly exceeded that of multiple sclerosis patients. There were a handful of TRBV segments more frequent in patients than controls, and TRBV5-6, TRBV5-1 and TRBV20-1 were among them.

Sequenced: blood. The V and J genes are TRBV12-3 or TRBV12-4 and TRBJ2-6; a weak D match, TRBD1 (5 bases). The source of this sequence is a girl between 5 and 17 years old with multiple sclerosis. The CDR3 sequence: CASSARQISGANVRTF. CDR3 DNA sequence: TGTGCCAGCAGTGCCCGACAGATCTCTGGGGCCAACGTCCGGACTTTC.